This TCR beta chain was captured by sequencing in a study of a mutant IDH1 vaccine in newly diagnosed glioma. Looking at the study overall: Eight vaccinations reached patients in weeks 1, 3, 5, 7, 11, 15, 19 and 23. Following radiotherapy alone, or alongside temozolomide cycles, vaccination was started after an interval of 4-6 weeks. Most patients had received both radiotherapy and temozolomide, the prior options being radiotherapy, temozolomide, or both.

With regard to this clone: The target antigen is unknown.

This table comes from immunoSEQ multiplex PCR, and its TCRdb copy is limited to in-frame clones, with some not included. The sample consists of under 40,000 clones, roughly 78% of them appearing once. Time point specified: week 11, during vaccination. Topical imiquimod was applied with each vaccine dose, which held 300 ug of mutant IDH1 20-mer peptide. Study observations and caveats: Pseudoprogression appeared unlinked to shifts in leading peripheral T cell clonotypes.

The sequenced sample was PBMCs, obtained from a glioma patient whose treatment included an IDH1 peptide vaccine. The receptor's source is a man aged 25-40 years with glioma.

The CDR3 DNA reads as TGTGCCAGCAGCATCAGGGTTCCCGGGGAGCTGTTTTTT. Residues: CASSIRVPGELFF. V is TRBV11-3 and J is TRBJ2-2; D might be TRBD1 (5 bases). The germline gives CDR1 SGHNT, CDR2 YENEEA. The V end lost 5 bases, the J end lost 6 bases, and 10 bases lay between the germline ends. The CDR3 runs 13 residues.